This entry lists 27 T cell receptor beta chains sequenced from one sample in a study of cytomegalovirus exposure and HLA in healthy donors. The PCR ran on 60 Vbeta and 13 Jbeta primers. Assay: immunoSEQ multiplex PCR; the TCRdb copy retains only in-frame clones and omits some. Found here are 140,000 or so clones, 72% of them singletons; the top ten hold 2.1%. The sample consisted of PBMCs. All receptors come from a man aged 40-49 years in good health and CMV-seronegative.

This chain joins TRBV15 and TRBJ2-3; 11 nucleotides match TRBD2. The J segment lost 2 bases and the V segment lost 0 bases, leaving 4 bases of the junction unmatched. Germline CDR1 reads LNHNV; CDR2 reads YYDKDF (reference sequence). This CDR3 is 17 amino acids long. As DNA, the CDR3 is TGTGCCACCAGCAGAGATCGACTAGCGGGGATCACAGATACGCAGTATTTT. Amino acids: CATSRDRLAGITDTQYF.

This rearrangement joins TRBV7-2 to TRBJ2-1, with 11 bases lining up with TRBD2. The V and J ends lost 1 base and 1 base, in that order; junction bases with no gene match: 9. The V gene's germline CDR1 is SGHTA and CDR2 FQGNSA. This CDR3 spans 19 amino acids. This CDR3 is CASSLVVLAGGSSYNEQFF. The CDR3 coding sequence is TGTGCCAGCAGCTTAGTCGTGTTAGCGGGAGGGTCGTCCTACAATGAGCAGTTCTTC.

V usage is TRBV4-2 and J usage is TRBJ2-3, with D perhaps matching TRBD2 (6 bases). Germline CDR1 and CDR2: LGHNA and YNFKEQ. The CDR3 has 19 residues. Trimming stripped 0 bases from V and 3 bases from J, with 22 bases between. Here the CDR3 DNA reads TGTGCCAGCAGCCAAGATTACCTCCGCCCGGCAGGGAGGACAGATACGCAGTATTTT. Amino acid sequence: CASSQDYLRPAGRTDTQYF.

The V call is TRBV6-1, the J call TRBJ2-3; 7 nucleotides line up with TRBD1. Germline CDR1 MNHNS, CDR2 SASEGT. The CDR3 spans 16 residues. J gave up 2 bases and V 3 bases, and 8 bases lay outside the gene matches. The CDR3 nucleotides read TGTGCCAGCAGTGAGGGCCGGGACAGACCCACAGATACGCAGTATTTT. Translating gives CASSEGRDRPTDTQYF.

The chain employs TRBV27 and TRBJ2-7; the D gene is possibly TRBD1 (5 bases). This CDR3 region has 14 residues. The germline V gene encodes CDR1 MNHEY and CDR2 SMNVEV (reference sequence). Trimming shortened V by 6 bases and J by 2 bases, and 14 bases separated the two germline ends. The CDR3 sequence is CASRPTTATYEQYF. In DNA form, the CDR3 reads TGTGCCAGCAGACCTACGACAGCCACCTACGAGCAGTACTTC.

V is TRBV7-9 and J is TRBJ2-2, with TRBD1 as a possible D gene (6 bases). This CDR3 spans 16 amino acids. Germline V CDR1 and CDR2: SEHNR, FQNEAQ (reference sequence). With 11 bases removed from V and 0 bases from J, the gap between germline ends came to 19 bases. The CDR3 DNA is TGTGCCGGTGCGTGGGGGCGGACACCGAACACCGGGGAGCTGTTTTTT. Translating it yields CAGAWGRTPNTGELFF.

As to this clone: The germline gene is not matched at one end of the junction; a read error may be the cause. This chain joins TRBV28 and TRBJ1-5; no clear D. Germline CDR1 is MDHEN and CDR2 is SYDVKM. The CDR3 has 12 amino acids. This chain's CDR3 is CASRRGSQPQNF. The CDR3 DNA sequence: TGTGCCAGCAGACGAGGGAGTCAGCCCCAGAATTTT.

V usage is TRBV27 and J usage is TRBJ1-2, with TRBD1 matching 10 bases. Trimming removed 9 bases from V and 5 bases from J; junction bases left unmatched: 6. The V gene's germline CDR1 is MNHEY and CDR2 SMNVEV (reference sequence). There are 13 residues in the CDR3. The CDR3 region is CASKTGGAYGYTF. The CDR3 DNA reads TGTGCCAGTAAGACAGGGGGCGCTTATGGCTACACCTTC.

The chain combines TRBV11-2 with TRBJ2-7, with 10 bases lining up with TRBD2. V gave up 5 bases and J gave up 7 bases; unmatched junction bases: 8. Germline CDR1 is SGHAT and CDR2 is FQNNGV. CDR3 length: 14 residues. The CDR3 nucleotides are TGTGCCAGCAGCCCACACAGCGGGGGGGAAGAGCAGTACTTC. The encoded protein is CASSPHSGGEEQYF.

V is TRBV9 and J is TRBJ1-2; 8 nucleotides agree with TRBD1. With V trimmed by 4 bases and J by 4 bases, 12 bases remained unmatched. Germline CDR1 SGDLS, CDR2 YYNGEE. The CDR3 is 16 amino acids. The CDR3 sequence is CASSHGQGSLLYGYTF. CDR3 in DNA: TGTGCCAGCAGCCACGGACAGGGTTCCCTTCTCTATGGCTACACCTTC.

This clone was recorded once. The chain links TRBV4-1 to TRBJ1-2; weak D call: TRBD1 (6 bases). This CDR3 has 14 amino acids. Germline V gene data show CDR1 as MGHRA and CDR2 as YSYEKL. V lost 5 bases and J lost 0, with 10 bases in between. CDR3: CASSIRTANYGYTF. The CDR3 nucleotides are TGCGCCAGCAGCATAAGGACAGCTAACTATGGCTACACCTTC.

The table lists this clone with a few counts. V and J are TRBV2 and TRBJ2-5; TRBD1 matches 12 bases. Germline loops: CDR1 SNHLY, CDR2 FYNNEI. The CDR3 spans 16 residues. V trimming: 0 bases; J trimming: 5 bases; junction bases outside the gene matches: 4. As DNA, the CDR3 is TGTGCCAGCAGTGAAGCAGGGACAGGGGGCCGGGAGACCCAGTACTTC. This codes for CASSEAGTGGRETQYF. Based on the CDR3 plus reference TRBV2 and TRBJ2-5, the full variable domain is EPEVTQTPSHQVTQMGQEVILRCVPISNHLYFYWYRQILGQKVEFLVSFYNNEISEKSEIFDDQFSVERPDGSNFTLKIRSTKLEDSAMYFCASSEAGTGGRETQYFGPGTRLLVL.

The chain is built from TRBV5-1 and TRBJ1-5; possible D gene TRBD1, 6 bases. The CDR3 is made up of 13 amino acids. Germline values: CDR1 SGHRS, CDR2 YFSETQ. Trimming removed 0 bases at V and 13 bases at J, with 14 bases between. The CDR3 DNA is TGCGCCAGCAGCTTGGGGACAACAGGGCAGCAGCATTTT. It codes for CASSLGTTGQQHF.

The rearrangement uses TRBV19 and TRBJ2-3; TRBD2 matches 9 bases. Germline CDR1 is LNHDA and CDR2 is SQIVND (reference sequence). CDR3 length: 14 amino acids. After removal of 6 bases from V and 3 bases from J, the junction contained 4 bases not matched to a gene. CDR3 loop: CASRGLATTDTQYF. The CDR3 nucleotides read TGTGCCAGTAGAGGACTAGCGACAACAGATACGCAGTATTTT. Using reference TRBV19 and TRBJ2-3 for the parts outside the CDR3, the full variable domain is DGGITQSPKYLFRKEGQNVTLSCEQNLNHDAMYWYRQDPGQGLRLIYYSQIVNDFQKGDIAEGYSVSREKKESFPLTVTSAQKNPTAFYLCASRGLATTDTQYFGPGTRLTVL.

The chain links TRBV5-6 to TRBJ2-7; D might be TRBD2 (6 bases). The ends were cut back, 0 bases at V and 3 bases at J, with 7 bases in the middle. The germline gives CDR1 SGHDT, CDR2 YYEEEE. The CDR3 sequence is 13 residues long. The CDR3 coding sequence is TGTGCCAGCAGCTTGGGGACTAACTACGAGCAGTACTTC. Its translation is CASSLGTNYEQYF.

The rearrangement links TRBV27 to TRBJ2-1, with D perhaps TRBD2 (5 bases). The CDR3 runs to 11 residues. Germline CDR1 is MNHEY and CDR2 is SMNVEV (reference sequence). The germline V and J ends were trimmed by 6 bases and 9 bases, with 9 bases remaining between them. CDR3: CASSSAGEQFF. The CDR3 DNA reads TGTGCCAGCAGCTCCGCGGGTGAGCAGTTCTTC.

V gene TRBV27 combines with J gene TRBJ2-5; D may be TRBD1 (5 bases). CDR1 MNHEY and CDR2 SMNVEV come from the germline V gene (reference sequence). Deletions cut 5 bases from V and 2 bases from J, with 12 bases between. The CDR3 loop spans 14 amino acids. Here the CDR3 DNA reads TGTGCCAGCAGTCCAAGGACAAATCAAGAGACCCAGTACTTC. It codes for CASSPRTNQETQYF.

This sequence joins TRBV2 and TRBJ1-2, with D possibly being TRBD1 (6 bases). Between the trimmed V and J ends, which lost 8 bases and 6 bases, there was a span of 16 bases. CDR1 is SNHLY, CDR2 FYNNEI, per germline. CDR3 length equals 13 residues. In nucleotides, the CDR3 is TGTGCCAGCCAACAGGGAAGGGGTGATGGCTACACCTTC. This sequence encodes CASQQGRGDGYTF.

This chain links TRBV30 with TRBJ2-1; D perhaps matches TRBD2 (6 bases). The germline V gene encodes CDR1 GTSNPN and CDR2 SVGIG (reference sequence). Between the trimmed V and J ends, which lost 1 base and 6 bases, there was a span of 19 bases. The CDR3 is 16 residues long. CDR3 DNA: TGTGCCTGGAGTGCTTGGAGGGCAGGGCATGGCAATGAGCAGTTCTTC. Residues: CAWSAWRAGHGNEQFF.

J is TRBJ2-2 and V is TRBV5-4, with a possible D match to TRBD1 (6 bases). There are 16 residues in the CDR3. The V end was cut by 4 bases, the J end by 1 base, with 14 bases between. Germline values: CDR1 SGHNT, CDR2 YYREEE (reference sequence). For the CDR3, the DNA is TGTGCCAGCAGCGGTCGAGGCAGGGGGAACACCGGGGAGCTGTTTTTT. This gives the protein CASSGRGRGNTGELFF.

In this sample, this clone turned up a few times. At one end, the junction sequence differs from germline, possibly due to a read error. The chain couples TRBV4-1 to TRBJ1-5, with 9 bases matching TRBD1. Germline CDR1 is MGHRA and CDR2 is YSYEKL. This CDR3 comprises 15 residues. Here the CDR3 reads CASRQDRGDNQPQNF. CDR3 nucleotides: TGCGCCAGCAGACAGGACAGGGGAGACAATCAGCCCCAGAATTTT.

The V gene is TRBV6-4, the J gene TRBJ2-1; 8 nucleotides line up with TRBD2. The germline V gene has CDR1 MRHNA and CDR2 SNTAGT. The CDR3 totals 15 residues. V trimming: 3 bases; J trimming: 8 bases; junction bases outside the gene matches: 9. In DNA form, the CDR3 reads TGTGCCAGCAGTGAGAGAGCGGGGGCCAGGGATGAGCAGTTCTTC. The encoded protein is CASSERAGARDEQFF.

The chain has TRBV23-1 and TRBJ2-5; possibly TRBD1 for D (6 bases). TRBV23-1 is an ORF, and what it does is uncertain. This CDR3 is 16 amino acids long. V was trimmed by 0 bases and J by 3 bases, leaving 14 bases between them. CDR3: CASSQSARTDKETQYF. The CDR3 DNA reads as TGCGCCAGCAGTCAATCGGCCAGGACAGATAAAGAGACCCAGTACTTC.

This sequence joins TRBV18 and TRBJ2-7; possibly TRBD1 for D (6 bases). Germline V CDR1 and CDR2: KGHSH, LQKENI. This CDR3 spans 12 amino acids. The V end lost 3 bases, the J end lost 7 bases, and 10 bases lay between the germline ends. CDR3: CASSPDRPEQYF. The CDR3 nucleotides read TGTGCCAGCTCACCCGACAGGCCAGAGCAGTACTTC.

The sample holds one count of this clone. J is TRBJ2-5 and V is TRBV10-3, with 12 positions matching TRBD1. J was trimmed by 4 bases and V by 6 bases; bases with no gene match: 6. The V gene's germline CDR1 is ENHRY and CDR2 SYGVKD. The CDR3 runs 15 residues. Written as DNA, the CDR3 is TGTGCCATCAGCACCGGGACAGGGGGCGTAGAGACCCAGTACTTC. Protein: CAISTGTGGVETQYF.

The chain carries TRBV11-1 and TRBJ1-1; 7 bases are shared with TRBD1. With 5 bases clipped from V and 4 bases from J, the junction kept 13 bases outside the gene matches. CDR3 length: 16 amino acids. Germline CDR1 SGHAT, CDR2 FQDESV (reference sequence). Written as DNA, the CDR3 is TGTGCCAGCAGCGGACCCGACACAGGGGTCGGCACTGAAGCTTTCTTT. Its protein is CASSGPDTGVGTEAFF.

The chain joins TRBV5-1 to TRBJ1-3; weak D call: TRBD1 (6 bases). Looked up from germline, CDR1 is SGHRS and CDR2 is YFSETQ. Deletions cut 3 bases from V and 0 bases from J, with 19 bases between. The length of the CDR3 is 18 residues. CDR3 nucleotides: TGCGCCAGCAGCTGGAGTGGGACACCTAAAACCTCTGGAAACACCATATATTTT. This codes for CASSWSGTPKTSGNTIYF.